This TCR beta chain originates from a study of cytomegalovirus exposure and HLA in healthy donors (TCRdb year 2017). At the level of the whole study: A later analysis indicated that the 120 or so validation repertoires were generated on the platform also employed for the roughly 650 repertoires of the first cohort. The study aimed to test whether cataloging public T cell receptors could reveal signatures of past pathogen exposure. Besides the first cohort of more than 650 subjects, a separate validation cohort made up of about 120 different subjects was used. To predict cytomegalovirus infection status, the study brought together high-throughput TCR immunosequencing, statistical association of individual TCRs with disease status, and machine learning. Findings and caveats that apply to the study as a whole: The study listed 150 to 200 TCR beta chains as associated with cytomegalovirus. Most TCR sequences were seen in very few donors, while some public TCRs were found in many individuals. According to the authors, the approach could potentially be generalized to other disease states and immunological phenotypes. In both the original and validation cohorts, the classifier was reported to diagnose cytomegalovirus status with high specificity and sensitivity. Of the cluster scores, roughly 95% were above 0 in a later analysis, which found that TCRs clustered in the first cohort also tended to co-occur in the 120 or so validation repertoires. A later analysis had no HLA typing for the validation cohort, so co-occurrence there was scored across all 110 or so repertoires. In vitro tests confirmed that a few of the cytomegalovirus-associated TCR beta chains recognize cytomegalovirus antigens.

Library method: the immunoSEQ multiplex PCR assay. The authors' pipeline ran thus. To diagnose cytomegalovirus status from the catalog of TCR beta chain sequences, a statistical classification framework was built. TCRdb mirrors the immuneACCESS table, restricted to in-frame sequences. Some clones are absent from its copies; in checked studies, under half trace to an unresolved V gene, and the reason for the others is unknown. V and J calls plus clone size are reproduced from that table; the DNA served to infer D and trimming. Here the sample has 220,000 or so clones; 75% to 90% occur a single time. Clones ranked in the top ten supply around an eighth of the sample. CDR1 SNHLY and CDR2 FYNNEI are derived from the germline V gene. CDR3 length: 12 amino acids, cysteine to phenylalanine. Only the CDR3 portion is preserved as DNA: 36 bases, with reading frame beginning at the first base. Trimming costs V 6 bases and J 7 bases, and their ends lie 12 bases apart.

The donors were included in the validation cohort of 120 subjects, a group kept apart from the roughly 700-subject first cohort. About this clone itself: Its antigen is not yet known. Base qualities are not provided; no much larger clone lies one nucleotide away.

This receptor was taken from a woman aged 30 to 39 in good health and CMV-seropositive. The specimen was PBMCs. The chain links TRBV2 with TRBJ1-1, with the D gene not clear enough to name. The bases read TGTGCCAGCAGCCAGAACGGGGATGAAGCTTTCTTT. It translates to CASSQNGDEAFF.